What follows are 7 T cell receptor beta chains derived from one specimen sequenced in a study of T cell responses to AZD1222 COVID-19 vaccine. The protocol was immunoSEQ multiplex PCR, while the TCRdb copy is restricted to in-frame clones and leaves out a portion. The data contain around 160,000 clones, roughly 86% of them singletons. Sequences were derived from peripheral blood, sampled on day 0 of AZD1222 vaccination. These receptors were collected from an adult in good health.

Of note for this clone: The sample carries other DNA sequences with the same CDR3. The chain carries TRBV5-8 and TRBJ2-3; 15 bases line up with TRBD2. J lost 0 bases, V lost 3 bases, and 2 bases had no gene match. Looked up from germline, CDR1 is SGHTS and CDR2 is YDEGEE. The CDR3 has 17 residues. The CDR3 DNA reads as TGTGCCAGCAGCTCGGGACTAGCGGGGGGTAGCACAGATACGCAGTATTTT. Translation gives CASSSGLAGGSTDTQYF.

This chain links TRBV7-2 with TRBJ1-2; D perhaps matches TRBD1 (5 bases). The length of the CDR3 is 13 residues. Trimming shortened V by 5 bases and J by 8 bases, and 15 bases separated the two germline ends. In germline, CDR1 is SGHTA, CDR2 FQGNSA. CDR3 sequence reads: CASSRPGVVGYTF. Here the CDR3 DNA reads TGTGCCAGCAGCCGGCCGGGGGTGGTAGGCTACACCTTC.

The rearrangement joins TRBV19 to TRBJ2-3; D remains ambiguous. Trimming shortened V by 3 bases and J by 5 bases, and 12 bases separated the two germline ends. CDR1 LNHDA and CDR2 SQIVND come from the germline V gene (reference sequence). The CDR3 sequence is 14 residues long. This CDR3 is CASSIAGSRDTQYF. The CDR3 DNA reads TGTGCCAGTAGTATTGCCGGGTCCAGAGATACGCAGTATTTT.

Note on this clone: Other DNA variants within this sample encode the same CDR3. This rearrangement joins TRBV20-1 to TRBJ2-5, with D possibly being TRBD2 (5 bases). V lost 6 bases and J 5 bases, leaving 10 bases between the germline ends. In germline, CDR1 is DFQATT, CDR2 SNEGSKA (reference sequence). The CDR3 runs 11 residues. The CDR3 protein is CSAPSGETQYF. The CDR3 DNA is TGCAGTGCCCCGTCGGGGGAGACCCAGTACTTC.

The genes are TRBV28 and TRBJ1-4; 9 bases line up with TRBD1. Looked up from germline, CDR1 is MDHEN and CDR2 is SYDVKM. Trimming at V came to 5 bases and at J to 4 bases, leaving 2 bases not matched to a gene. The CDR3 runs to 14 residues. The CDR3 region is CASSMTGGNEKLFF. The DNA for the CDR3 is TGTGCCAGCAGTATGACAGGGGGTAATGAAAAACTGTTTTTT.

V and J are TRBV3-1 (or the pseudogene TRBV3-2) and TRBJ2-7; no firm D call. The CDR3 runs to 11 residues. V was pared by 2 bases and J by 4 bases, with 3 bases between. Germline V gives CDR1 LGHDT, CDR2 YNNKEL (reference sequence). This CDR3 reads CASSQIYEQYF. In DNA, the CDR3 is TGTGCCAGCAGCCAAATATACGAGCAGTACTTC.

The chain couples TRBV9 to TRBJ1-3; a weak D match, TRBD1 (5 bases). Trimming took off 7 bases at V and 8 bases at J, with 16 bases between the two ends. The CDR3 covers 13 residues. Germline V gene sequence: CDR1 SGDLS, CDR2 YYNGEE. DNA for the CDR3: TGTGCCAGCGGACCACACCGAGGGGACACCATATATTTT. Its protein product is CASGPHRGDTIYF.